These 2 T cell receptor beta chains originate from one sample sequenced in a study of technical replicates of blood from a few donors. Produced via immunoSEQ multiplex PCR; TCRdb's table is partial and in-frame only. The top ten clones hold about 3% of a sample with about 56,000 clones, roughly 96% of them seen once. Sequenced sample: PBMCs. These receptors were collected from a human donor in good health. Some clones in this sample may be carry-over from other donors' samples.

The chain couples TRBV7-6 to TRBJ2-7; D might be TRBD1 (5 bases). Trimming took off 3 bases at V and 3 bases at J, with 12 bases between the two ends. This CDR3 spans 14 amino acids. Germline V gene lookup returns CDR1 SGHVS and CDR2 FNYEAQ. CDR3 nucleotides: TGTGCCAGCAGCTTGACAGACCAATTCTACGAGCAGTACTTC. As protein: CASSLTDQFYEQYF. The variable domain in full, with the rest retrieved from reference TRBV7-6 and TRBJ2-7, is GAGVSQSPRYKVTKRGQDVALRCDPISGHVSLYWYRQALGQGPEFLTYFNYEAQQDKSGLPNDRFSAERPEGSISTLTIQRTEQRDSAMYRCASSLTDQFYEQYFGPGTRLTVT.

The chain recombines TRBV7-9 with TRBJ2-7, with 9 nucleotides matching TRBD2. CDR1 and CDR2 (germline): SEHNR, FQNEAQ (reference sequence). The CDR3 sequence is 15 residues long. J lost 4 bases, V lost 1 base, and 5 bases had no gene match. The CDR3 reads CASSLGAGGPYEQYF. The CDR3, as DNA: TGTGCCAGCAGCTTAGGGGCGGGGGGGCCGTACGAGCAGTACTTC.